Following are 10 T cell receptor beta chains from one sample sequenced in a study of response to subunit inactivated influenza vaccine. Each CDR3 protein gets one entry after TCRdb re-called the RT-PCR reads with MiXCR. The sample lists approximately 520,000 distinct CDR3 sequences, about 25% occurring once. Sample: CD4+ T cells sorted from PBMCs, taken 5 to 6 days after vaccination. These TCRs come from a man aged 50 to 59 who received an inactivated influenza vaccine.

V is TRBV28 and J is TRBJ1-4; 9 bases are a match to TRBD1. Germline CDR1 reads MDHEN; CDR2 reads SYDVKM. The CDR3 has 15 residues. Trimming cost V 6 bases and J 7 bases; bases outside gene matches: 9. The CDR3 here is CASSLHRGQTEKLFF. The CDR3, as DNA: TGTGCCAGCAGCTTACACAGGGGGCAAACTGAAAAACTGTTTTTT.

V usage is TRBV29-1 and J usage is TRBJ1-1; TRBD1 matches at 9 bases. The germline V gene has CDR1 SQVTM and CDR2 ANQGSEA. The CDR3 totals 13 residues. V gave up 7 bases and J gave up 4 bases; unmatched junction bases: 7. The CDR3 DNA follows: TGCAGCGCCCGACAGGGGGGGGGCACTGAAGCTTTCTTT. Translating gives CSARQGGGTEAFF. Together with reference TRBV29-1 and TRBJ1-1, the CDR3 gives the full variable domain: SAVISQKPSRDICQRGTSLTIQCQVDSQVTMMFWYRQQPGQSLTLIATANQGSEATYESGFVIDKFPISRPNLTFSTLTVSNMSPEDSSIYLCSARQGGGTEAFFGQGTRLTVV.

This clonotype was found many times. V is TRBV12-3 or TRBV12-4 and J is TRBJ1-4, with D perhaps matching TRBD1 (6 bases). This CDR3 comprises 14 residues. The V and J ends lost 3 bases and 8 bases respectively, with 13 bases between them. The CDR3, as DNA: TGTGCCAGCAGTTTGTGGGGGGCGCAGGAAAAACTGTTTTTT. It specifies CASSLWGAQEKLFF.

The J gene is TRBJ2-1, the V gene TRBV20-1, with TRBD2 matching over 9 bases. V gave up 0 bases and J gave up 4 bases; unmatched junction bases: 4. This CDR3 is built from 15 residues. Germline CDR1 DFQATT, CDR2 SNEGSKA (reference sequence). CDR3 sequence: CSARETLAGYNEQFF. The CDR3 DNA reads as TGCAGTGCTAGAGAAACGCTAGCGGGGTACAATGAGCAGTTCTTC.

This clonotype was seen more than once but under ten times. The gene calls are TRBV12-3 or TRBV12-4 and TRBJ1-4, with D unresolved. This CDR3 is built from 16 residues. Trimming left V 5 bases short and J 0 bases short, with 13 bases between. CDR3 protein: CASSPPILSTNEKLFF. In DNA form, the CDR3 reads TGTGCCAGCAGTCCTCCGATCCTCTCAACTAATGAAAAACTGTTTTTT.

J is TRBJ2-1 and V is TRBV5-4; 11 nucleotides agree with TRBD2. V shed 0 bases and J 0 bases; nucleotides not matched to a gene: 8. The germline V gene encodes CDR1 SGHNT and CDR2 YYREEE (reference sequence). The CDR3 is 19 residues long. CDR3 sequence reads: CASSLVWTSGFTSYNEQFF. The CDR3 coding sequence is TGTGCCAGCAGCTTGGTTTGGACTAGCGGGTTTACCTCCTACAATGAGCAGTTCTTC.

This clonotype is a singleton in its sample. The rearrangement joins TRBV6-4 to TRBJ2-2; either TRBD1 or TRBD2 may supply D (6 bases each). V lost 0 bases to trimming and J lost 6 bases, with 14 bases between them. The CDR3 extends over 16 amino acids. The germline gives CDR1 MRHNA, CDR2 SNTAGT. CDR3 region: CASSDSSRGPAGELFF. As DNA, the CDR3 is TGTGCCAGCAGTGACTCGAGCCGGGGGCCGGCCGGGGAGCTGTTTTTT.

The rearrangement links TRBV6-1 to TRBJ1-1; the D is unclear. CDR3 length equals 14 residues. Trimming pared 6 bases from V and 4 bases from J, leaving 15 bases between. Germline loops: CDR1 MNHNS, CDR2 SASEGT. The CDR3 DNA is TGTGCCAGCAGGGAACTTTATGAGTCCACTGAAGCTTTCTTT. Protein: CASRELYESTEAFF.

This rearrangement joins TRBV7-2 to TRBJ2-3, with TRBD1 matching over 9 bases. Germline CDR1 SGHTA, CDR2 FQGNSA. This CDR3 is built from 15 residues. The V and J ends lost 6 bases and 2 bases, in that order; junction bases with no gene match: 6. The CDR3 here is CASRGQGSTTDTQYF. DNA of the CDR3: TGTGCCAGCAGAGGACAGGGGTCCACCACAGATACGCAGTATTTT.

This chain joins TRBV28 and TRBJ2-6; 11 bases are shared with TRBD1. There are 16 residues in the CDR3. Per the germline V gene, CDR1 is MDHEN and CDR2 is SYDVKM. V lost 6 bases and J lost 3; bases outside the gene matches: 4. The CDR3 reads CASRGQGAFGANVLTF. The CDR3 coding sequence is TGTGCCAGCAGAGGACAGGGGGCCTTTGGGGCCAACGTCCTGACTTTC.